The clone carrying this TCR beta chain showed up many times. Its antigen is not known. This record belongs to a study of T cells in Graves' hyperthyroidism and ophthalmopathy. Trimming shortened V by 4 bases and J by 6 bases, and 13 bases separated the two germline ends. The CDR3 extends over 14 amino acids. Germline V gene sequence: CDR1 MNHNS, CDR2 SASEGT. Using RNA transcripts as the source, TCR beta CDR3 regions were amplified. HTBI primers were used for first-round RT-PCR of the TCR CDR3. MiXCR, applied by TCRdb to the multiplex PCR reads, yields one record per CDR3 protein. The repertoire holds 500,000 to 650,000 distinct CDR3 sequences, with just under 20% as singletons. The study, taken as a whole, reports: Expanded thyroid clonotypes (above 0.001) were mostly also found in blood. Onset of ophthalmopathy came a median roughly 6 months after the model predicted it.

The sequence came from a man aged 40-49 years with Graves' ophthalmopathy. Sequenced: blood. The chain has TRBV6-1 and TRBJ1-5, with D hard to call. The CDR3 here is CASSAVVAGQPQHF. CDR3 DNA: TGTGCCAGCAGTGCCGTCGTGGCAGGTCAGCCCCAGCATTTT.